Below, 24 T cell receptor beta chains from the same sample are listed, as sequenced in a study of cytomegalovirus exposure and HLA in healthy donors. PCR employed 60 Vbeta and 13 Jbeta primers. TCRdb keeps only in-frame clones here, not all; method: immunoSEQ multiplex PCR. The top ten clones hold approximately 4.5% of a sample with some 170,000 clones, 80% of them seen once. Sequencing was carried out using PBMCs. The origin of the receptors is a man between 25 and 39 years old in good health and CMV-seronegative.

The chain couples TRBV28 to TRBJ1-1; D gene unclear. The CDR3 totals 12 residues. V lost 7 bases and J 8 bases, leaving 14 bases between the germline ends. Per germline, CDR1 MDHEN and CDR2 SYDVKM. CDR3 bases: TGTGCCAGCAATGCAGGATCTTCGGAAGCTTTCTTT. Amino acid sequence: CASNAGSSEAFF.

The rearrangement links TRBV10-2 to TRBJ1-3, with 7 bases identical to TRBD1. Germline V CDR1 and CDR2: WSHSY, SAAADI. CDR3 length: 15 residues. After removal of 5 bases from V and 0 bases from J, the junction contained 4 bases not matched to a gene. CDR3 coding DNA: TGCGCCAGCAGTCACAGGGGCGGCTCTGGAAACACCATATATTTT. Translation gives CASSHRGGSGNTIYF.

The chain employs TRBV5-1 and TRBJ2-7; D is ambiguous. The CDR3 contains 11 residues. Trimming cost V 5 bases and J 2 bases, with 5 bases left between them. Germline loops: CDR1 SGHRS, CDR2 YFSETQ. For the CDR3, the DNA is TGCGCCAGCAGTTCTGCCTACGAGCAGTACTTC. Its translation: CASSSAYEQYF.

Only one count was recorded for this clone. The rearrangement uses TRBV6-1 and TRBJ2-5; D is perhaps TRBD1 (6 bases). This CDR3 region has 15 residues. Trimming cost V 3 bases and J 1 base, with 12 bases left between them. The germline V gene encodes CDR1 MNHNS and CDR2 SASEGT. The CDR3 DNA follows: TGTGCCAGCAGTGATCCCAGGACAGTCCAAGAGACCCAGTACTTC. Its translation: CASSDPRTVQETQYF.

The rearrangement uses TRBV5-4 and TRBJ1-4, with D possibly matching TRBD1 (6 bases). CDR3 length: 16 residues. The V gene lost 2 bases and the J gene lost 4 bases, with 15 bases spanning the gap. Germline-derived CDR1 and CDR2 are SGHNT and YYREEE (reference sequence). CDR3: CASSLSSGTRNEKLFF. The CDR3 coding sequence is TGTGCCAGCAGCTTATCCTCAGGGACACGTAATGAAAAACTGTTTTTT.

The V and J genes are TRBV6-4 and TRBJ2-1; TRBD1 agrees at 11 bases. The ends lost 6 bases at V and 6 bases at J; junction bases unmatched: 10. The CDR3 is 16 amino acids. Per the germline V gene, CDR1 is MRHNA and CDR2 is SNTAGT. CDR3 residues: CASSAFLGTGGNEQFF. CDR3 nucleotides: TGTGCCAGCAGCGCCTTTCTTGGGACAGGGGGCAATGAGCAGTTCTTC.

The chain combines TRBV6-4 with TRBJ2-1; 7 nucleotides line up with TRBD2. The germline V gene encodes CDR1 MRHNA and CDR2 SNTAGT. This CDR3 has 16 residues. Trimming cost V 0 bases and J 3 bases; bases outside gene matches: 5. CDR3 sequence reads: CASSDSTPSGYNEQFF. The CDR3 DNA reads TGTGCCAGCAGTGACTCGACTCCTAGCGGCTACAATGAGCAGTTCTTC.

CDR3 in amino acids: CASSPGSHEQYF. DNA of the CDR3: TGTGCCAGCAGTCCGGGGTCCCACGAGCAGTACTTC. The rearrangement uses TRBV25-1 and TRBJ2-7; TRBD2 is a possible D gene (5 bases). V dropped 5 bases and J dropped 5 bases, with 10 bases sitting between them. This CDR3 contains 12 residues. Germline V gives CDR1 MGHDK, CDR2 SYGVNS.

The genes are TRBV10-2 and TRBJ1-5; no clear D. V lost 2 bases to trimming and J lost 10 bases, with 12 bases between them. Germline CDR1 and CDR2: WSHSY and SAAADI. This CDR3 comprises 13 residues. The CDR3 sequence: CASSEDSNYPQHF. The CDR3 DNA sequence: TGCGCCAGCAGTGAGGACTCTAACTACCCCCAGCATTTT.

The J gene is TRBJ2-7, the V gene TRBV28; 12 positions match TRBD2. Germline trimming cut 3 bases from V and 4 bases from J; bases unmatched to any gene: 4. This CDR3 is 15 amino acids long. The germline V gene encodes CDR1 MDHEN and CDR2 SYDVKM. CDR3 DNA sequence: TGTGCCAGCAGTTTCCCGACTAGCGGGAGTTACGAGCAGTACTTC. Protein product: CASSFPTSGSYEQYF.

The CDR3, as DNA: TGTGCCAGCAGCCCTCCATTGGTGCAGTCACCCCTCCACTTT. Amino acids: CASSPPLVQSPLHF. J is TRBJ1-6 and V is TRBV9, with unresolved D. V lost 4 bases and J lost 10, with 15 bases in between. Looked up from germline, CDR1 is SGDLS and CDR2 is YYNGEE. The CDR3 totals 14 residues.

This clone was seen more than once but under ten times. The V call is TRBV6-5, the J call TRBJ2-2, with 8 bases that match TRBD1. After removal of 1 base from V and 4 bases from J, the junction contained 5 bases not matched to a gene. CDR1 is MNHEY, CDR2 SVGAGI, per germline. The CDR3 is made up of 16 amino acids. As DNA, the CDR3 is TGTGCCAGCAGTTACTGGCAGGGGGCGGGCACCGGGGAGCTGTTTTTT. This sequence encodes CASSYWQGAGTGELFF.

The chain has TRBV7-2 and TRBJ2-3; TRBD2 agrees at 10 bases. Germline V gives CDR1 SGHTA, CDR2 FQGNSA. This CDR3 has 15 amino acids. J was trimmed by 3 bases and V by 6 bases; bases with no gene match: 6. The CDR3 DNA sequence: TGTGCCAGCAGTCCTAGCGGGGGAGTTACAGATACGCAGTATTTT. It encodes CASSPSGGVTDTQYF. The complete variable domain, with remaining parts taken from reference TRBV7-2 and TRBJ2-3, reads GAGVSQSPSNKVTEKGKDVELRCDPISGHTALYWYRQSLGQGLEFLIYFQGNSAPDKSGLPSDRFSAERTGGSVSTLTIQRTQQEDSAVYLCASSPSGGVTDTQYFGPGTRLTVL.

The chain links TRBV5-1 to TRBJ1-1; the D gene is possibly TRBD1 (6 bases). This CDR3 contains 13 residues. CDR1 is SGHRS and CDR2 is YFSETQ in the germline V gene. Trimming shortened V by 0 bases and J by 7 bases, and 10 bases separated the two germline ends. The DNA for the CDR3 is TGCGCCAGCAGCTTGGGGACAGATGATGAAGCTTTCTTT. Protein: CASSLGTDDEAFF.

J is TRBJ2-7 and V is TRBV27; 7 nucleotides align to TRBD1. Germline loops: CDR1 MNHEY, CDR2 SMNVEV (reference sequence). Trimming removed 6 bases from V and 2 bases from J; junction bases left unmatched: 7. This CDR3 contains 14 residues. The CDR3 bases are TGTGCCAGCAGCCAATACGGGACAGCCTACGAGCAGTACTTC. Protein product: CASSQYGTAYEQYF.

V gene TRBV19 combines with J gene TRBJ2-3; 8 nucleotides agree with TRBD2. Germline V gene sequence: CDR1 LNHDA, CDR2 SQIVND (reference sequence). After removal of 3 bases from V and 7 bases from J, the junction contained 12 bases not matched to a gene. The CDR3 sequence is 16 residues long. The chain's CDR3 is CASSIRGSLAANTQYF. CDR3 in DNA: TGTGCCAGTAGTATTAGGGGGTCACTAGCGGCCAATACGCAGTATTTT.

This sequence joins TRBV10-1 and TRBJ2-1, with 9 bases matching TRBD2. CDR1 is WNHNN, CDR2 SYGVQD, per germline (reference sequence). V dropped 2 bases and J dropped 9; count of bases not matched to a gene: 2. The CDR3 is 13 residues long. CDR3 in amino acids: CASSEQLAGEQFF. The CDR3 DNA follows: TGCGCCAGCAGTGAGCAACTAGCGGGTGAGCAGTTCTTC.

The rearrangement uses TRBV7-9 and TRBJ1-4, with 10 nucleotides matching TRBD1. With 1 base clipped from V and 7 bases from J, the junction kept 6 bases outside the gene matches. This CDR3 contains 16 residues. The germline V gene encodes CDR1 SEHNR and CDR2 FQNEAQ (reference sequence). CDR3: CASSLGDRGRSEKLFF. The CDR3 DNA reads as TGTGCCAGCAGCTTAGGGGACAGGGGACGGAGTGAAAAACTGTTTTTT.

The V and J genes are TRBV11-2 and TRBJ2-6, with no clear D. V lost 1 base to trimming and J lost 1 base, with 11 bases between them. Germline lookup yields CDR1 SGHAT and CDR2 FQNNGV. This CDR3 comprises 17 residues. The CDR3 sequence is CASSLVIQVSGANVLTF. For the CDR3, the DNA is TGTGCCAGCAGCTTAGTAATCCAGGTATCTGGGGCCAACGTCCTGACTTTC.

This clone showed up just once. The chain employs TRBV27 and TRBJ2-3; TRBD2 aligns across 13 bases. With V trimmed by 3 bases and J by 1 base, 1 base remained unmatched. Germline loops: CDR1 MNHEY, CDR2 SMNVEV (reference sequence). The CDR3 runs 16 residues. The CDR3 here is CASSLGLAGRTDTQYF. The CDR3 DNA reads TGTGCCAGCAGTTTGGGACTAGCGGGACGCACAGATACGCAGTATTTT.

V usage is TRBV29-1 and J usage is TRBJ1-1, with D uncertain. V was cut by 3 bases and J by 0 bases, with 5 bases left in between. Germline CDR1 and CDR2: SQVTM and ANQGSEA. CDR3 length: 12 residues. The CDR3 region has the DNA TGCAGCGTTGAGGAGTTGAACACTGAAGCTTTCTTT. Amino acid sequence: CSVEELNTEAFF.

The J gene is TRBJ2-7, the V gene TRBV10-1, with 11 bases fitting TRBD2. The CDR3 length is 17 residues. In germline, CDR1 is WNHNN, CDR2 SYGVQD (reference sequence). V shed 0 bases, J shed 2 bases, and the junction held 6 bases outside the gene matches. CDR3 sequence: CASSESTSGDSTYEQYF. The CDR3 DNA reads TGCGCCAGCAGTGAGTCGACTAGCGGGGATTCAACCTACGAGCAGTACTTC.

This clone was observed a few times. The chain employs TRBV10-3 and TRBJ1-1; D is unresolved. Germline CDR1 is ENHRY and CDR2 is SYGVKD. The CDR3 is 12 residues long. V was clipped by 3 bases and J by 5 bases, with 7 bases between them. The CDR3 DNA is TGTGCCATCAGTGAAGGAGGGACTGAAGCTTTCTTT. Its protein product is CAISEGGTEAFF.

A word on this clone: Additional DNA sequences in this sample encode the identical CDR3. The chain is built from TRBV11-3 and TRBJ2-2; TRBD1 matches at 10 bases. The CDR3 extends over 15 amino acids. Trimming removed 4 bases from V and 4 bases from J; junction bases left unmatched: 3. CDR1 SGHNT and CDR2 YENEEA come from the germline V gene. The CDR3 is CASSSDRGGTGELFF. For the CDR3, the DNA is TGTGCCAGCAGCTCGGACAGGGGGGGCACCGGGGAGCTGTTTTTT.